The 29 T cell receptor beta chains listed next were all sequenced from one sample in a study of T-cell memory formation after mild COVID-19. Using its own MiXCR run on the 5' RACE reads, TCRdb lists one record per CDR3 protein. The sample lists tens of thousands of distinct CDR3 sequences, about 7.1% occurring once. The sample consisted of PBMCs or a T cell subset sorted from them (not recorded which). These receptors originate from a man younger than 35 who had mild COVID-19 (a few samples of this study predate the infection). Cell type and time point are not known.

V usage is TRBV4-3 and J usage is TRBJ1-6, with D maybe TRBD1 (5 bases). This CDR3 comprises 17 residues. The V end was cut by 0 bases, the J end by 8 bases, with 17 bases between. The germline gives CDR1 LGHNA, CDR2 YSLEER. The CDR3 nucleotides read TGCGCCAGCAGCCAAGAAGTGAAGGCGTGGGGGTATTCACCCCTCCACTTT. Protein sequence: CASSQEVKAWGYSPLHF.

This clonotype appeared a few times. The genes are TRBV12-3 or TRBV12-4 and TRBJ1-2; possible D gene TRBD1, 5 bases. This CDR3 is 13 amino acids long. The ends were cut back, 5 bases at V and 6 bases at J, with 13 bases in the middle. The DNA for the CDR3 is TGTGCCAGCAGTAAAGACAGAAGCCATGGCTACACCTTC. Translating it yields CASSKDRSHGYTF.

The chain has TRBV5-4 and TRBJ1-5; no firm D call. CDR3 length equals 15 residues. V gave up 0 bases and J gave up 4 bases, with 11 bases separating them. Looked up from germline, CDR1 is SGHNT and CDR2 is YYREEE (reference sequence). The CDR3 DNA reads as TGTGCCAGCAGCTTGGGAATCGGGCGGAATCAGCCCCAGCATTTT. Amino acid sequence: CASSLGIGRNQPQHF.

CDR3 sequence: CASNVRLAGATDTQYF. The CDR3 DNA follows: TGTGCCAGTAACGTACGACTAGCGGGGGCCACAGATACGCAGTATTTT. V usage is TRBV19 and J usage is TRBJ2-3; 12 bases agree with TRBD2. CDR3 length: 16 amino acids. Losses at the gene ends were 7 bases for V and 2 bases for J; bases not matched to a gene: 7. The germline V gene has CDR1 LNHDA and CDR2 SQIVND (reference sequence).

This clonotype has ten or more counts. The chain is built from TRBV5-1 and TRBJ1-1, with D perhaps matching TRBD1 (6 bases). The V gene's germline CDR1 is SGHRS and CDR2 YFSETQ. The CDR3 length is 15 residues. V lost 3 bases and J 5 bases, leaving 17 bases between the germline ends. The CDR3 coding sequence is TGCGCCAGCAGCTCGGTGGGGGCGCCCGGTACTGAAGCTTTCTTT. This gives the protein CASSSVGAPGTEAFF.

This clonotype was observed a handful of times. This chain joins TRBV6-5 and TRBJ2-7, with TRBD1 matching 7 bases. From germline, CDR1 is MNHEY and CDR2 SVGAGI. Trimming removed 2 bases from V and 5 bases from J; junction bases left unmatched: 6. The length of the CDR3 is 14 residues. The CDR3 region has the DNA TGTGCCAGCAGTTACACAGGGGTCGGTCACGAGCAGTACTTC. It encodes CASSYTGVGHEQYF.

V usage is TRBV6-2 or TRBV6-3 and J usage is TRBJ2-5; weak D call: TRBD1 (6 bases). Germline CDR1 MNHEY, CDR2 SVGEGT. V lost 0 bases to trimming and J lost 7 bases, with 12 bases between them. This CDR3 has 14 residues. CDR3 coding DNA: TGTGCCAGCAGTTACTCCGGGACAACAGGGACCCAGTACTTC. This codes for CASSYSGTTGTQYF.

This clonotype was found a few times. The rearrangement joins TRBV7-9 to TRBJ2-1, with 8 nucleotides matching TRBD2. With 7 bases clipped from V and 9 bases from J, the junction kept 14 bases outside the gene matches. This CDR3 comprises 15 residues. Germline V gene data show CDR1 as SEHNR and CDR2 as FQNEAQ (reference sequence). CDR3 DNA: TGTGCCAGCACTCCATCGGGGGGGCAGGAGTCTGAGCAGTTCTTC. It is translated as CASTPSGGQESEQFF.

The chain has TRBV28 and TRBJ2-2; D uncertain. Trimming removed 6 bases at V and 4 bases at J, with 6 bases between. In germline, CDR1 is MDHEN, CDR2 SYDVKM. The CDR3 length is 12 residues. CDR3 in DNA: TGTGCCAGCAGCGTCATCACCGGGGAGCTGTTTTTT. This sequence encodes CASSVITGELFF.

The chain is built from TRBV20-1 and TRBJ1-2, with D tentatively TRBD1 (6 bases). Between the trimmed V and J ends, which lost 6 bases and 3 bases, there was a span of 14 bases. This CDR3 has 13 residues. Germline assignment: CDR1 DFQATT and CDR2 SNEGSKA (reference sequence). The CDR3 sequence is CSAQIGQYYGYTF. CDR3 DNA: TGCAGTGCCCAGATCGGACAGTACTATGGCTACACCTTC.

The CDR3 sequence is CASRAGTALGPLHF. Here the CDR3 DNA reads TGTGCCAGCAGGGCCGGGACAGCCTTGGGTCCCCTCCACTTT. The gene calls are TRBV12-3 or TRBV12-4 and TRBJ1-6; TRBD1 matches at 7 bases. The CDR3 totals 14 residues. V lost 6 bases and J lost 13; bases outside the gene matches: 12.

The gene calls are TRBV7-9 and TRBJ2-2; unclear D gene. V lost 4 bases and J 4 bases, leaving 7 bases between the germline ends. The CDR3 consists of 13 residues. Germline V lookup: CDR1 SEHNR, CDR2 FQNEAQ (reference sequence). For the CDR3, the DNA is TGTGCCAGCAGCTCCCAATTCACCGGGGAGCTGTTTTTT. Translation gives CASSSQFTGELFF.

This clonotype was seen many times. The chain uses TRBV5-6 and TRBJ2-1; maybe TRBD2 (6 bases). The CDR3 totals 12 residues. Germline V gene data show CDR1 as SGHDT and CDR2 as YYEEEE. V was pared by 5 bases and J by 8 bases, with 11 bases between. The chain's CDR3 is CASSRLVHEQFF. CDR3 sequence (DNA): TGTGCCAGCAGTCGACTAGTTCATGAGCAGTTCTTC.

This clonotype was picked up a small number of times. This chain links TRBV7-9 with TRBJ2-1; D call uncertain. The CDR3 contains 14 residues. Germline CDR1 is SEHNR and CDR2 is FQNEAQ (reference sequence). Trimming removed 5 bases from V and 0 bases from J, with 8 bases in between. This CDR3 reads CASSLHSSYNEQFF. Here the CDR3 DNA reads TGTGCCAGCAGCCTTCATAGCTCCTACAATGAGCAGTTCTTC.

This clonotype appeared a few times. The CDR3 sequence is CASSLVADATSSPLHF. The CDR3 DNA reads TGTGCCAGCAGTTTGGTAGCGGACGCAACTAGCTCACCCCTCCACTTT. V is TRBV6-5 and J is TRBJ1-6; D unclear. The germline V and J ends were trimmed by 4 bases and 10 bases, with 20 bases remaining between them. CDR1 and CDR2 (germline): MNHEY, SVGAGI. The CDR3 loop spans 16 amino acids.

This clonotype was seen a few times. The CDR3 coding sequence is TGTGCCAGCAACCAAGGGGCTAGATCTAGCGGGGAGCTGTTTTTT. It encodes CASNQGARSSGELFF. This sequence joins TRBV7-6 and TRBJ2-2; perhaps TRBD1 as D (5 bases). The V and J ends lost 7 bases and 7 bases respectively, with 19 bases between them. Germline V gene lookup returns CDR1 SGHVS and CDR2 FNYEAQ. The CDR3 extends over 15 amino acids.

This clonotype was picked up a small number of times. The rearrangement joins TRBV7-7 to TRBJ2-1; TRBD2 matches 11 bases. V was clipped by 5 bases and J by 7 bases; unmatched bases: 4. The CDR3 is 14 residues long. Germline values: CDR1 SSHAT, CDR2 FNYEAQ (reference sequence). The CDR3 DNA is TGTGCCAGCAGCCACGGGACTAGCGGTAATGAGCAGTTCTTC. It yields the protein CASSHGTSGNEQFF.

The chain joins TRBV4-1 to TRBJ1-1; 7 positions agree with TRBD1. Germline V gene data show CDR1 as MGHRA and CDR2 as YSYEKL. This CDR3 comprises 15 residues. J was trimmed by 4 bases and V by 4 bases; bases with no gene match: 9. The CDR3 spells CASSLDPQGGTEAFF. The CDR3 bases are TGCGCCAGCAGCCTAGACCCCCAGGGGGGCACTGAAGCTTTCTTT.

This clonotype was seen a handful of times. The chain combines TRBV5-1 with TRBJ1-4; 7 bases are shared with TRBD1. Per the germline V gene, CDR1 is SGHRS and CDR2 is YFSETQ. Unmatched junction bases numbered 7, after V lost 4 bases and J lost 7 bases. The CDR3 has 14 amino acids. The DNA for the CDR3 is TGCGCCAGCAGCGCCCCGGGACAGAGTGAAAAACTGTTTTTT. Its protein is CASSAPGQSEKLFF.

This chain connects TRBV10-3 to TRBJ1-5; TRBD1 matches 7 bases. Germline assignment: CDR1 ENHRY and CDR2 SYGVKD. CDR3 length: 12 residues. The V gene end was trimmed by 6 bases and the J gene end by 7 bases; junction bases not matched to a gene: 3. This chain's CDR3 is CAISPRGQPQHF. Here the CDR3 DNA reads TGTGCCATCAGCCCCAGGGGGCAGCCCCAGCATTTT.

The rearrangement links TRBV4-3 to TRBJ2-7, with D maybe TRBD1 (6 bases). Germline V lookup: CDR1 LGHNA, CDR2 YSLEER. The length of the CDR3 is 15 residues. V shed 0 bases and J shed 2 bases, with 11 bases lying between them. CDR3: CASSQDARTAYEQYF. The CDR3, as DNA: TGCGCCAGCAGCCAAGACGCCAGGACAGCCTACGAGCAGTACTTC.

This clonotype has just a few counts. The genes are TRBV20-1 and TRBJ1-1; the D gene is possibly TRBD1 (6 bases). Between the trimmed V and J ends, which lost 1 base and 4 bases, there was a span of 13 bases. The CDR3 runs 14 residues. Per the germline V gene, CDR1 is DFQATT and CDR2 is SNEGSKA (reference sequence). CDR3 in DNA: TGCAGTGCTAGAGGCAGGGGCAGAGGCACTGAAGCTTTCTTT. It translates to CSARGRGRGTEAFF.

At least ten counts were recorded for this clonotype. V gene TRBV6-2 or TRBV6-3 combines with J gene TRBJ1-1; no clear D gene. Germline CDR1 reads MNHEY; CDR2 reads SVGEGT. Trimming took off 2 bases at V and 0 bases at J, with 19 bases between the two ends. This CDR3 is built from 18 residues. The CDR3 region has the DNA TGTGCCAGCAGTTACCCGCGACCCGGAAATGGAGTGAACACTGAAGCTTTCTTT. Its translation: CASSYPRPGNGVNTEAFF.

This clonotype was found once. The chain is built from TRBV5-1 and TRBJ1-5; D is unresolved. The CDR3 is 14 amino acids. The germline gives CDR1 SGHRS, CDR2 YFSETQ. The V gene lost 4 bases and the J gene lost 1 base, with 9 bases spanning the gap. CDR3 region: CASSPEGSNQPQHF. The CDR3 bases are TGCGCCAGCAGCCCCGAAGGGAGCAATCAGCCCCAGCATTTT. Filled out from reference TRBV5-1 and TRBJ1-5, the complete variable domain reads KAGVTQTPRYLIKTRGQQVTLSCSPISGHRSVSWYQQTPGQGLQFLFEYFSETQRNKGNFPGRFSGRQFSNSRSEMNVSTLELGDSALYLCASSPEGSNQPQHFGDGTRLSIL.

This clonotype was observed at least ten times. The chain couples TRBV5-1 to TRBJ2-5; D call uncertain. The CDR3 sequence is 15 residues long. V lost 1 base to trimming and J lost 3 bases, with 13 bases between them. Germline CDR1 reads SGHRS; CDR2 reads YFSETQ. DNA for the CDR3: TGCGCCAGCAGCTTGTTGTCGAGGAATGAAGAGACCCAGTACTTC. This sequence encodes CASSLLSRNEETQYF.

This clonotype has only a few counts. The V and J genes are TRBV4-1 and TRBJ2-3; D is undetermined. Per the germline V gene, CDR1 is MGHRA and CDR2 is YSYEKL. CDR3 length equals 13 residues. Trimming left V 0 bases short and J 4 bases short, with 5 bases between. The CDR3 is CASSQDGPDTQYF. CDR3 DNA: TGCGCCAGCAGCCAAGATGGCCCAGATACGCAGTATTTT.

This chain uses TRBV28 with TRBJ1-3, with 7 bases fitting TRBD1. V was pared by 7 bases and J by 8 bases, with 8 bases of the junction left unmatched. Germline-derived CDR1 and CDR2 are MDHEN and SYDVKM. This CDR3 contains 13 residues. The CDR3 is CASTLQGFDTIYF. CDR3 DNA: TGTGCCAGCACACTACAGGGGTTTGACACCATATATTTT.

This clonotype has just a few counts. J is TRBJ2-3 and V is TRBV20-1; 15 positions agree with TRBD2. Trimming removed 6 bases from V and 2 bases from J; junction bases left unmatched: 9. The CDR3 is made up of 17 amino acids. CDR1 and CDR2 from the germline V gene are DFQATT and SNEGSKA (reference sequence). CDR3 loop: CSANPGLAGGTTDTQYF. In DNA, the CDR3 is TGCAGTGCGAACCCGGGACTAGCGGGGGGTACCACAGATACGCAGTATTTT.

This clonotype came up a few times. As DNA, the CDR3 is TGTGCCAGCAGCCCACGGGACGGACTCTCTGGTGAGCAGTACGTC. This translates into CASSPRDGLSGEQYV. The V and J genes are TRBV7-8 and TRBJ2-7; D tentatively reads TRBD1 or TRBD2 (5 bases each). The CDR3 runs to 15 residues. Germline lookup yields CDR1 SGHVS and CDR2 FQNEAQ. V lost 5 bases and J lost 7, with 21 bases in between.